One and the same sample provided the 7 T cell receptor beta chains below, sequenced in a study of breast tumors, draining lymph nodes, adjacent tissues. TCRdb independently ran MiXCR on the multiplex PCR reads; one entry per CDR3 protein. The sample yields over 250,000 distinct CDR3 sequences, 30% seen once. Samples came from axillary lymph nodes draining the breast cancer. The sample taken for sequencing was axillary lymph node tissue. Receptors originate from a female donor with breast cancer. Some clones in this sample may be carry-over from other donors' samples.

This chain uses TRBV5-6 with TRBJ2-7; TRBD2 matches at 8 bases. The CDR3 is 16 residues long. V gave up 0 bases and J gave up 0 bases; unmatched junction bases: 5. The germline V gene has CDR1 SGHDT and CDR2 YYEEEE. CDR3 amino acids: CASSLEGGRPSYEQYF. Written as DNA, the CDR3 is TGTGCCAGCAGCTTGGAGGGCGGGAGGCCCTCCTACGAGCAGTACTTC.

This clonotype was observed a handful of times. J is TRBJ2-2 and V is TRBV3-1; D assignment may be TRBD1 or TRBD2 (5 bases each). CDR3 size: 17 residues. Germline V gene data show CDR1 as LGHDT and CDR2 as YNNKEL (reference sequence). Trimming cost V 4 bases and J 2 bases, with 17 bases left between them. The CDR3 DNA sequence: TGTGCCAGCAGCCCGGTCGGGGCGGCAGTTAACACCGGGGAGCTGTTTTTT. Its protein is CASSPVGAAVNTGELFF.

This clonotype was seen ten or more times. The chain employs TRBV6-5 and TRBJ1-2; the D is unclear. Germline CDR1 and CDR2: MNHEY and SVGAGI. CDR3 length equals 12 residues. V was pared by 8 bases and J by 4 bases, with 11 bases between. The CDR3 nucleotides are TGTGCCAGCTTTAAACTTACCTATGGCTACACCTTC. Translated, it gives CASFKLTYGYTF.

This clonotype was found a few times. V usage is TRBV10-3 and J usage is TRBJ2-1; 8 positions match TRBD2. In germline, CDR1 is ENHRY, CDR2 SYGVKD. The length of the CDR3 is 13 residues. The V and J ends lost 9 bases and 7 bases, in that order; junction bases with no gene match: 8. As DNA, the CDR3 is TGTGCCATAAGCGAACTAGCGGCTAATGAGCAGTTCTTC. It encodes CAISELAANEQFF.

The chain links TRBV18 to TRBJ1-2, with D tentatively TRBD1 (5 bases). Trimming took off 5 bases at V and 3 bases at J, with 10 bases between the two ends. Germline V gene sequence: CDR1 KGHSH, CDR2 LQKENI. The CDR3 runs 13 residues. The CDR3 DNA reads TGTGCCAGCTCAGAGACAGTTTACTATGGCTACACCTTC. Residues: CASSETVYYGYTF. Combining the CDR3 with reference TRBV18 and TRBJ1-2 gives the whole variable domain NAGVMQNPRHLVRRRGQEARLRCSPMKGHSHVYWYRQLPEEGLKFMVYLQKENIIDESGMPKERFSAEFPKEGPSILRIQQVVRGDSAAYFCASSETVYYGYTFGSGTRLTVV.

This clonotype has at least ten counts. The CDR3 nucleotides are TGTGCCAGCAGCTTAGACTTTACGGGGCAGTACTTC. Its protein is CASSLDFTGQYF. The rearrangement joins TRBV7-8 to TRBJ2-7; D is undetermined. Trimming removed 1 base at V and 9 bases at J, with 10 bases between. Germline V lookup: CDR1 SGHVS, CDR2 FQNEAQ. The CDR3 extends over 12 amino acids.

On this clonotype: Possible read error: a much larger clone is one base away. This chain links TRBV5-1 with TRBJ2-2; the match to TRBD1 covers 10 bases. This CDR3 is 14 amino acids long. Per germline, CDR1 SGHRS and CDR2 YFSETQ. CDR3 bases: TGCGCCAGCAGCTCTCGACAGGGGGCCGGGGAGCTGCTTTTT. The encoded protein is CASSSRQGAGELLF.